A selection of T cell receptor beta chains follows, all from one sample in a study of blood T cell repertoires in COVID-19. The data were produced by immunoSEQ multiplex PCR, yet TCRdb's version contains in-frame clones alone and is incomplete. Seen here are about 68,000 clones, about 85% observed once, and the top ten hold more than 3%. Sequenced sample: peripheral blood. All receptors come from a woman aged 50 to 60 with COVID-19, enrolled during active disease. CDR3s include the opening cysteine and the closing phenylalanine or tryptophan. Each record gives: J gene, V gene, CDR3 length, D gene, CDR3 DNA, CDR3 protein. The D gene is left open where the match is weak.

TRBJ2-1,TRBV4-2,15,TRBD2,TGTGCCAGCAGCCAAGATGGAGCCAGCGGGAGGCCGCGGTTCTTC,CASSQDGASGRPRFF
TRBJ2-2,TRBV7-2,18,TRBD2,TGTGCCAGCAGCTTAGGAGGCGGACTAGCGGCGAACACCGGGGAGCTGTTTTTT,CASSLGGGLAANTGELFF
TRBJ2-1,TRBV7-3,15,TRBD2,TGTGCCAGCAGCTTAGGGCTAGCGGGGGCGGGCGAGCAGTTCTTC,CASSLGLAGAGEQFF
TRBJ2-1,TRBV19,17,TRBD2,TGTGCCAGTAGTCCACAAAGGACTAGCGGGAAATTTCGTGAGCAGTTCTTC,CASSPQRTSGKFREQFF
TRBJ2-5,TRBV9,16,-,TGTGCCAGCAGCGTAGATCCCCGAGGAGGTTCAGAGACCCAGTACTTC,CASSVDPRGGSETQYF
TRBJ2-3,TRBV29-1,13,TRBD2,TGCAGCGCTGACAGCGGGGGCCCAGATACGCAGTATTTT,CSADSGGPDTQYF
TRBJ1-1,TRBV7-2,13,TRBD1,TGTGCCAGCAGCTTAGCCGGGGGACAGGGGGCTTTCTTT,CASSLAGGQGAFF
TRBJ2-7,TRBV7-2,14,-,TGTGCCAGCAGCGCGACTATTCAGCCCCCCGAGCAGTACTTC,CASSATIQPPEQYF
TRBJ1-1,TRBV18,13,TRBD1,TGTGCCAGCTGGAGGACAGGGGGCACTGAAGCTTTCTTT,CASWRTGGTEAFF
TRBJ2-3,TRBV5-4,13,-,TGTGCCAGCAGCTTGGATTGGGGCGATACGCAGTATTTT,CASSLDWGDTQYF
TRBJ2-3,TRBV3-1/TRBV3-2,15,-,TGTGCCAGCAGCCAAGAAGCTCTTAGCACAGATACGCAGTATTTT,CASSQEALSTDTQYF
TRBJ2-6,TRBV4-1,17,-,TGCGCCAGCAGCCAAATCCTAGGGGCCCGGTCGGCCAACGTCCTGACTTTC,CASSQILGARSANVLTF
TRBJ1-4,TRBV6-5,15,-,TGTGCCAGCAGACGTACAGGGCTCGGAAATGAAAAACTGTTTTTT,CASRRTGLGNEKLFF
TRBJ2-3,TRBV7-2,15,-,TGTGCCAGCAGCAAACAGCCCCCGCCACAAGATACGCAGTATTTT,CASSKQPPPQDTQYF
TRBJ2-2,TRBV19,18,TRBD2,TGTGCCAGTAGTTCGTTCGTAGGACTAGCGGTTAACACCGGGGAGCTGTTTTTT,CASSSFVGLAVNTGELFF
TRBJ2-1,TRBV9,20,TRBD2,TGTGCCAGCAGCGTAGCTGGATGGGCAGGGCTAGCGGGAGCCAAGGTAGAGCAGTTCTTC,CASSVAGWAGLAGAKVEQFF